Listed here are 25 T cell receptor beta chains from one sample, sequenced in a study of response to subunit inactivated influenza vaccine. TCRdb re-analysed the RT-PCR reads in MiXCR, keeping a single row per CDR3 protein. The data contain over 750,000 distinct CDR3 sequences, 21% of them singletons. The material was PBMCs from blood, obtained around 5 days after vaccination. All receptors derive from a man in his forties or fifties who received an inactivated influenza vaccine.

The rearrangement joins TRBV6-5 to TRBJ1-3; D may be TRBD1 (6 bases). There are 14 residues in the CDR3. Germline V gene lookup returns CDR1 MNHEY and CDR2 SVGAGI. The V and J ends lost 5 bases and 1 base respectively, with 9 bases between them. The CDR3 sequence: CASSNGQSGNTIYF. The CDR3 nucleotides read TGTGCCAGCAGTAACGGACAGTCTGGAAACACCATATATTTT.

In its sample, this clonotype was seen many times. V usage is TRBV7-2 and J usage is TRBJ2-7; 9 nucleotides agree with TRBD2. The CDR3 loop spans 14 amino acids. Per germline, CDR1 SGHTA and CDR2 FQGNSA. V shed 2 bases and J 1 base; nucleotides not matched to a gene: 0. CDR3 protein: CASSLLAGSYEQYF. CDR3 coding DNA: TGTGCCAGCAGCTTACTAGCGGGGTCCTACGAGCAGTACTTC.

This chain links TRBV4-3 with TRBJ2-3, with 7 bases lining up with TRBD2. The CDR3 has 16 amino acids. Unmatched junction bases numbered 6, after V lost 0 bases and J lost 3 bases. CDR1 is LGHNA and CDR2 is YSLEER in the germline V gene. The CDR3 is CASSQDLVGGTDTQYF. The DNA of the CDR3 is TGCGCCAGCAGCCAAGATCTAGTGGGGGGGACAGATACGCAGTATTTT.

This clonotype was recorded a few times. V and J are TRBV20-1 and TRBJ2-5; 7 nucleotides match TRBD2. The CDR3 loop spans 13 amino acids. Trimming cost V 5 bases and J 5 bases; bases outside gene matches: 8. Germline CDR1 reads DFQATT; CDR2 reads SNEGSKA (reference sequence). CDR3 sequence reads: CSASREGRETQYF. The CDR3 DNA follows: TGCAGTGCTTCCAGGGAGGGTCGGGAGACCCAGTACTTC.

In regard to this clonotype: This may be a read error: a much more frequent sequence differs by one nucleotide. The chain joins TRBV20-1 to TRBJ2-1; 10 bases line up with TRBD2. The CDR3 contains 16 residues. Per the germline V gene, CDR1 is DFQATT and CDR2 is SNEGSKA (reference sequence). CDR3 DNA sequence: TGCTGTGCCCTCCACGGACTAGCGGTCTCCTACAATGAGCAGTTCTTC. Its translation: CCALHGLAVSYNEQFF.

The rearrangement links TRBV27 to TRBJ2-1, with TRBD2 matching 12 bases. V gave up 6 bases and J gave up 7 bases; unmatched junction bases: 4. CDR3 length: 14 amino acids. Per the germline V gene, CDR1 is MNHEY and CDR2 is SMNVEV (reference sequence). DNA of the CDR3: TGTGCCAGCAGGACTAGCGGGAGCTTGAATGAGCAGTTCTTC. It yields the protein CASRTSGSLNEQFF.

This clonotype showed up just a few times. The chain has TRBV12-3 or TRBV12-4 and TRBJ1-3, with a possible D match to TRBD1 (6 bases). The CDR3 is 13 residues long. Trimming left V 5 bases short and J 9 bases short, with 14 bases between. The CDR3 sequence: CASSPLRGFTIYF. The CDR3 nucleotides are TGTGCCAGCAGTCCCCTAAGGGGGTTCACCATATATTTT.

This sequence joins TRBV29-1 and TRBJ2-1; 11 nucleotides line up with TRBD2. The V segment lost 5 bases and the J segment 10 bases; nucleotides outside the gene matches: 7. This CDR3 spans 13 amino acids. Germline assignment: CDR1 SQVTM and CDR2 ANQGSEA. DNA of the CDR3: TGCAGCGTTTTGGGACTAGCGGTATGGGAGCAGTTCTTC. Its protein product is CSVLGLAVWEQFF.

The CDR3 is CSASPSGKTDTQYF. In DNA form, the CDR3 reads TGCAGTGCTAGTCCTAGCGGGAAGACAGATACGCAGTATTTT. The gene calls are TRBV20-1 and TRBJ2-3; 9 positions match TRBD2. V was pared by 3 bases and J by 3 bases, with 4 bases of the junction left unmatched. Germline loops: CDR1 DFQATT, CDR2 SNEGSKA (reference sequence). The CDR3 contains 14 residues.

The chain carries TRBV12-3 or TRBV12-4 and TRBJ2-5; D may correspond to TRBD1 or TRBD2 (5 bases each). This CDR3 comprises 14 residues. V lost 9 bases and J lost 2, with 16 bases in between. DNA of the CDR3: TGTGCCAGTGGGGGTAGCCCTTTACAAGAGACCCAGTACTTC. It is translated as CASGGSPLQETQYF.

The V call is TRBV20-1, the J call TRBJ2-4, with D possibly TRBD1 on 7 matching bases. This CDR3 contains 14 residues. Trimming shortened V by 3 bases and J by 8 bases, and 17 bases separated the two germline ends. Germline CDR1 and CDR2: DFQATT and SNEGSKA (reference sequence). CDR3 loop: CSARGGQMRDIQYF. The DNA of the CDR3 is TGCAGTGCTAGGGGGGGACAGATGAGGGACATTCAGTACTTC.

The genes are TRBV4-2 and TRBJ1-3; the D gene is possibly TRBD1 (6 bases). The CDR3 runs to 17 residues. Germline V CDR1 and CDR2: LGHNA, YNFKEQ. The V gene lost 0 bases and the J gene lost 2 bases, with 14 bases spanning the gap. Written as DNA, the CDR3 is TGTGCCAGCAGCCAAGACCCCACGACAGGAACTGGAAACACCATATATTTT. Encoded protein: CASSQDPTTGTGNTIYF.

This clonotype was counted a few times. The gene calls are TRBV11-2 and TRBJ2-5; perhaps TRBD2 as D (5 bases). The CDR3 loop spans 14 amino acids. The V end was cut by 0 bases, the J end by 7 bases, with 12 bases between. Per germline, CDR1 SGHAT and CDR2 FQNNGV. Here the CDR3 DNA reads TGTGCCAGCAGCTTAGATCCGGGGATGGGGACCCAGTACTTC. Protein: CASSLDPGMGTQYF.

This clonotype has only a few counts. The chain combines TRBV9 with TRBJ2-1, with 8 bases lining up with TRBD2. Germline V gene sequence: CDR1 SGDLS, CDR2 YYNGEE. J was trimmed by 10 bases and V by 0 bases; bases with no gene match: 15. The CDR3 has 17 residues. The CDR3 is CASSVGMVERENREQFF. CDR3 DNA sequence: TGTGCCAGCAGCGTAGGAATGGTTGAGCGGGAGAATCGCGAGCAGTTCTTC.

This clonotype was seen a few times. The chain combines TRBV29-1 with TRBJ2-7, with D perhaps matching TRBD1 (5 bases). Germline CDR1 reads SQVTM; CDR2 reads ANQGSEA. The CDR3 runs 13 residues. Trimming pared 5 bases from V and 4 bases from J, leaving 15 bases between. CDR3 region: CSVRAGFLYEQYF. The CDR3 coding sequence is TGCAGCGTTCGGGCAGGGTTTCTTTACGAGCAGTACTTC.

A few counts support this clonotype. V and J are TRBV15 and TRBJ2-5, with D perhaps matching TRBD2 (7 bases). Germline CDR1 is LNHNV and CDR2 is YYDKDF (reference sequence). The ends were cut back, 0 bases at V and 4 bases at J, with 12 bases in the middle. This CDR3 spans 15 amino acids. The CDR3 loop is CATSRDQGRGETQYF. In DNA, the CDR3 is TGTGCCACCAGCAGAGATCAGGGGAGGGGAGAGACCCAGTACTTC.

At least ten counts were recorded for this clonotype. This chain uses TRBV6-5 with TRBJ2-1; 11 nucleotides agree with TRBD2. V shed 2 bases and J 2 bases; nucleotides not matched to a gene: 5. This CDR3 contains 17 residues. Germline V gene data show CDR1 as MNHEY and CDR2 as SVGAGI. This CDR3 is CASSYTSGRTTYNEQFF. The CDR3 DNA reads TGTGCCAGCAGTTACACTAGCGGGAGAACCACCTACAATGAGCAGTTCTTC.

The chain couples TRBV9 to TRBJ2-3; D possibly corresponds to TRBD2 (6 bases). The CDR3 is made up of 19 amino acids. V shed 0 bases and J shed 2 bases, with 22 bases lying between them. In germline, CDR1 is SGDLS, CDR2 YYNGEE. The CDR3 DNA reads as TGTGCCAGCAGCGTAGAGGTGGGAGGAAGGGGACTCCTCACAGATACGCAGTATTTT. It yields the protein CASSVEVGGRGLLTDTQYF.

The CDR3 spells CASSAGQYSNQPQHF. The DNA for the CDR3 is TGTGCCAGCAGTGCGGGACAGTATAGCAATCAGCCCCAGCATTTT. The V gene is TRBV6-1, the J gene TRBJ1-5; 7 bases agree with TRBD1. The CDR3 length is 15 residues. V was pared by 4 bases and J by 0 bases, with 3 bases of the junction left unmatched. Germline CDR1 and CDR2: MNHNS and SASEGT.

This chain connects TRBV9 to TRBJ2-2; D is unresolved. The CDR3 spans 16 residues. Trimming stripped 0 bases from V and 1 base from J, with 10 bases between. Per the germline V gene, CDR1 is SGDLS and CDR2 is YYNGEE. The CDR3 region has the DNA TGTGCCAGCAGCGTAGCCGGGCGGTTGAACACCGGGGAGCTGTTTTTT. This codes for CASSVAGRLNTGELFF. Complete variable domain (other parts from reference TRBV9 and TRBJ2-2): DSGVTQTPKHLITATGQRVTLRCSPRSGDLSVYWYQQSLDQGLQFLIQYYNGEERAKGNILERFSAQQFPDLHSELNLSSLELGDSALYFCASSVAGRLNTGELFFGEGSRLTVL.

The V call is TRBV5-1, the J call TRBJ2-3; D is unclear. Germline CDR1 reads SGHRS; CDR2 reads YFSETQ. V shed 6 bases and J shed 0 bases, with 8 bases lying between them. The CDR3 is made up of 13 amino acids. CDR3 nucleotide sequence: TGCGCCAGCAAGGGCGAAAGCACAGATACGCAGTATTTT. Amino acid sequence: CASKGESTDTQYF.

This clonotype was counted at least ten times. The chain employs TRBV5-5 and TRBJ2-1; D is unresolved. The CDR3 loop spans 15 amino acids. In germline, CDR1 is SGHKS, CDR2 YYEKEE (reference sequence). The V and J ends lost 1 base and 2 bases respectively, with 10 bases between them. CDR3 DNA: TGTGCCAGCAGCTTGAACAGAGGTACCTACAATGAGCAGTTCTTC. Residues: CASSLNRGTYNEQFF.

This clonotype was detected a few times. CDR3 nucleotide sequence: TGTGCCAGCCGAAAAGGGACTAGCGGAGGCGAGCAGTACTTC. It specifies CASRKGTSGGEQYF. The chain carries TRBV2 and TRBJ2-7; the match to TRBD2 covers 11 bases. The CDR3 consists of 14 residues. Germline V CDR1 and CDR2: SNHLY, FYNNEI. V was clipped by 8 bases and J by 6 bases; unmatched bases: 9.

This chain joins TRBV10-3 and TRBJ1-1; D remains ambiguous. Trimming cost V 0 bases and J 3 bases, with 14 bases left between them. From germline, CDR1 is ENHRY and CDR2 SYGVKD. CDR3 length equals 16 residues. The DNA for the CDR3 is TGTGCCATCAGTGAGTCTGAGGTGCTTATGGACACTGAAGCTTTCTTT. Translating it yields CAISESEVLMDTEAFF.

This clonotype was found a few times. V gene TRBV27 combines with J gene TRBJ2-1, with D perhaps TRBD1 (6 bases). Germline loops: CDR1 MNHEY, CDR2 SMNVEV (reference sequence). V was shortened by 2 bases and J by 4 bases, with 12 bases between the two germline ends. This CDR3 has 15 residues. The CDR3 DNA reads as TGTGCCAGCAGTTTAGGGACAATTGGGTACAATGAGCAGTTCTTC. It yields the protein CASSLGTIGYNEQFF.